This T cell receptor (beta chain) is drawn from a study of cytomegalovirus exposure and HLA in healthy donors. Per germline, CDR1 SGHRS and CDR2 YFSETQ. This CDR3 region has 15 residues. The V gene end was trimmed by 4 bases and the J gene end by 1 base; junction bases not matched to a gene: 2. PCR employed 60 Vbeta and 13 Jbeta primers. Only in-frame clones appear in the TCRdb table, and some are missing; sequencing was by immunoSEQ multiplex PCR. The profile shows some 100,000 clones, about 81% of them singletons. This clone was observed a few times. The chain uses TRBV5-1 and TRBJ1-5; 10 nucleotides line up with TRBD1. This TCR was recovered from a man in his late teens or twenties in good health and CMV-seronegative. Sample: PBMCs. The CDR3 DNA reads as TGCGCCAGCAGCCCGGACAGGGGGAGCAATCAGCCCCAGCATTTT. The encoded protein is CASSPDRGSNQPQHF.